This T cell receptor beta chain stems from a study of blood T cell repertoires in COVID-19. Study-wide context: The cDNA or gDNA used as material had been derived from T cells, B-cell-depleted T cells, or PBMCs.

CDR1 MGHRA and CDR2 YSYEKL come from the germline V gene. V gave up 0 bases and J gave up 5 bases, with 4 bases separating them. This CDR3 is 12 amino acids long. Original handling: Amplification with reference gene primers provided the estimates of nucleated cell counts. Produced via immunoSEQ multiplex PCR; TCRdb's table is partial and in-frame only. V and J calls and clone size are given by that table; D and trimming were obtained from the DNA. The sample carries about 150,000 clones, 85% to 90% recorded once. The source of this sequence is a man in his fifties or sixties who had recovered from COVID-19. This chain connects TRBV4-1 to TRBJ2-5; D remains ambiguous. Specimen: peripheral blood. The chain's CDR3 is CASSQDLETQYF. CDR3 sequence (DNA): TGCGCCAGCAGCCAAGATCTGGAGACCCAGTACTTC.